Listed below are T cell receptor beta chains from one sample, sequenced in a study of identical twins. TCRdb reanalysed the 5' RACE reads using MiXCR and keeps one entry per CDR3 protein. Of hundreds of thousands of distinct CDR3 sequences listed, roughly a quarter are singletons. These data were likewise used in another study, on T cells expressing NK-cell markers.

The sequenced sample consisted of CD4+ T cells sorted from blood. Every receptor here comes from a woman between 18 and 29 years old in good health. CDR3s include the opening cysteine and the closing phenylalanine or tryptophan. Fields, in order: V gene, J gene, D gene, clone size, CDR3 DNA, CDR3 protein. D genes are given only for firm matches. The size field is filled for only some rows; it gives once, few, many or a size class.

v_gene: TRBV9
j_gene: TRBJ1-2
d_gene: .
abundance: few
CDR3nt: TGTGCCAGCAGCGTAGCCTCACATGGCTACACCTTC
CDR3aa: CASSVASHGYTF

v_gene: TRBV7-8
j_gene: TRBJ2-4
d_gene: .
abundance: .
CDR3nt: TGTGCCAGCAGCTTAACAGTGCTAAAAAACATTCAGTACTTC
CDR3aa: CASSLTVLKNIQYF

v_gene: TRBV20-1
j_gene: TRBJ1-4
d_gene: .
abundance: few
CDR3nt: TGCAGTGCTAGCTATGAGGAAAAACTGTTTTTT
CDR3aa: CSASYEEKLFF

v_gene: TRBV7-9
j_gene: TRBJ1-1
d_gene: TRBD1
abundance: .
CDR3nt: TGTGCCAGCAGCTTTGTTGGGGAGGGGGCGTCGACTGAAGCTTTCTTT
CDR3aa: CASSFVGEGASTEAFF

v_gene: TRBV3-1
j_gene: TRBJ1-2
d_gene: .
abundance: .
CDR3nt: TGTGCCAGCAGCCTCGGCGGAAGAGGCTACACCTTC
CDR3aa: CASSLGGRGYTF

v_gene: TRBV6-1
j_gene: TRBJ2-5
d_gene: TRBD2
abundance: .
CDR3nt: TGTGCCAGCAGAGGACTAGCGGGGGGTGAAGAGACCCAGTACTTC
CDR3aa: CASRGLAGGEETQYF

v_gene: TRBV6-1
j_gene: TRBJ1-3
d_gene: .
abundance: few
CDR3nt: TGTGCCAGCAGTGAGACCCGTCGGACAGCCTCTGGAAACACCATATATTTT
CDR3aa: CASSETRRTASGNTIYF

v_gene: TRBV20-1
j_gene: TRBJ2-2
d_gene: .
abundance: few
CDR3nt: TGCAGTGCTAGTGACACCAGACCGGGGGAGCTGTTTTTT
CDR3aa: CSASDTRPGELFF

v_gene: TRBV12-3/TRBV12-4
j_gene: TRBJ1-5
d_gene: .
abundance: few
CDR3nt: TGTGCCAGCAGTTTAATATCGTCGGATCAGCCCCAGCATTTT
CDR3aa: CASSLISSDQPQHF

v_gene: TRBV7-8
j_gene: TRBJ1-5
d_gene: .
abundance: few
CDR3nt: TGTGCCAGCAGCAAAATCCGGGACATAAATCAGCCCCAGCATTTT
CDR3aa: CASSKIRDINQPQHF

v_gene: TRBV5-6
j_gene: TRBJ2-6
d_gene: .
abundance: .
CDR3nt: TGTGCCAGCGGGTGGGCCAACGTCCTGACTTTC
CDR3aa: CASGWANVLTF

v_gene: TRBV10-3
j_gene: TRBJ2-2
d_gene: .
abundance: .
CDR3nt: TGTGCCATATCATCCGGTCTGCTCAACACCGGGGAGCTGTTTTTT
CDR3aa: CAISSGLLNTGELFF

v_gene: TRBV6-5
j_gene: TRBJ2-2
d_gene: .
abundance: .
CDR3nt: TGTGCCAGCAGTTACTCAAACGGGGAGCTGTTTTTT
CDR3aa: CASSYSNGELFF

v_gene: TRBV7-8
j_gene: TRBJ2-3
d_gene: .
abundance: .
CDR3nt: TGTGCCAGCAGCTTACGGAGTCTCGGAACAGATACGCAGTATTTT
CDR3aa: CASSLRSLGTDTQYF

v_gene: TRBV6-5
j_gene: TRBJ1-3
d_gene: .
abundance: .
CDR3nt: TGTGCCAGCAGTTACGGGGGACACGCCGGAGGCGGAAACACCATATATTTT
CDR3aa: CASSYGGHAGGGNTIYF

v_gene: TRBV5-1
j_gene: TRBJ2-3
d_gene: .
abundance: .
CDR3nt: TGCGCCAGCAGCTTGGTTGGAAGGGAAGACACAGATACGCAGTATTTT
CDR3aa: CASSLVGREDTDTQYF

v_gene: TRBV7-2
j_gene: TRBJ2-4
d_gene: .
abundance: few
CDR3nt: TGTGCCAGCAGCTTAGATCCAGCGAGCATTCAGTACTTC
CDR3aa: CASSLDPASIQYF

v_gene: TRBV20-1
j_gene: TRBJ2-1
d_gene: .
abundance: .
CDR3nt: TGCAGTGCTAGATCCAAGACTAGTCCGGTAAACGCTGAGCAGTTCTTC
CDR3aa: CSARSKTSPVNAEQFF

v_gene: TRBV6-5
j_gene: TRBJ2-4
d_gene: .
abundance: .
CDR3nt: TGTGCCAGCAGTTTACAGGCTGGTAACATTCAGTACTTC
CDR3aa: CASSLQAGNIQYF

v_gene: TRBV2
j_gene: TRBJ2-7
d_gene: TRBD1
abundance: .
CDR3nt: TGTGCCAGCAGTGTTGGACAGGGGTCTTATAGCGGGCAGTACTTC
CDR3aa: CASSVGQGSYSGQYF

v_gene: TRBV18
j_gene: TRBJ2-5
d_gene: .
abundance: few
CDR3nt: TGTGCCAGCTCACCACCGGGCAGTGAAGAGACCCAGTACTTC
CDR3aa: CASSPPGSEETQYF

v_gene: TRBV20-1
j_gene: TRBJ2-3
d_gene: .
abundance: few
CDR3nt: TGCAGTGCTCTCCGACCTGCGTCTAGCACAGATACGCAGTATTTT
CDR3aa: CSALRPASSTDTQYF

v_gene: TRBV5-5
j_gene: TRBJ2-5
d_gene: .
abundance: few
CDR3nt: TGTGCCAGCGGAGGGCAGCCCCGGGAGACCCAGTACTTC
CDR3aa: CASGGQPRETQYF

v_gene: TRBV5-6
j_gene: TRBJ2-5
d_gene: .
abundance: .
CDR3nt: TGTGCCAGCAGTCCTGGGGCTATCCAAGAGACCCAGTACTTC
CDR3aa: CASSPGAIQETQYF

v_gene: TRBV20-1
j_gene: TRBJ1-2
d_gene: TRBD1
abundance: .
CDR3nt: TGCAGTGCTAGAGGGGTACGGGACAGGGAGATTAACTATGGCTACACCTTC
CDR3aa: CSARGVRDREINYGYTF

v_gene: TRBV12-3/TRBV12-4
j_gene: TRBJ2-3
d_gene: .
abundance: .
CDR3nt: TGTGCCAGCAGTCCGAGACAGGCGAGATTTAGCACAGATACGCAGTATTTT
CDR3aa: CASSPRQARFSTDTQYF

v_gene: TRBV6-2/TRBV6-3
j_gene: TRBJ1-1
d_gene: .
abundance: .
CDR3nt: TGTGCCAGCCCAGGAGGGGCGCCTGTTGAAGCTTTCTTT
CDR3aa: CASPGGAPVEAFF

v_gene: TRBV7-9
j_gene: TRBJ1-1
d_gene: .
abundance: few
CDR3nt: TGTGCCAGCAGCTTGCCGAGAAGGAACACTGAAGCTTTCTTT
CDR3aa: CASSLPRRNTEAFF

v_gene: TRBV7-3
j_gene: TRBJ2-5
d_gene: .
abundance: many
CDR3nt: TGTGCCAGCAGCTTAACGTTAGGGGAGACCCAGTACTTC
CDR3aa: CASSLTLGETQYF

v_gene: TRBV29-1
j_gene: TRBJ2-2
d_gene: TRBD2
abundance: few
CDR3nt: TGCAGCGTCCCCAAGACACTAGCGGATTCGAACACCGGGGAGCTGTTTTTT
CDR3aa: CSVPKTLADSNTGELFF

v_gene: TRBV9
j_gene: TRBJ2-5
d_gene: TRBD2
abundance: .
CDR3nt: TGTGCCAGCAGCGTAGGGGGACTAGCGGGAGCGGAGACCCAGTACTTC
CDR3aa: CASSVGGLAGAETQYF

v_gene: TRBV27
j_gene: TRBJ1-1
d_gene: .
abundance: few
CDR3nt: TGTGCCAGCAGTTTAATAGGGGAATTGAACACTGAAGCTTTCTTT
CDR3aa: CASSLIGELNTEAFF

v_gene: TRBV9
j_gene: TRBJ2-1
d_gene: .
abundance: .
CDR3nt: TGTGCCAGCAGCGTGGGAGGGGGTGGGTACAATGAGCAGTTCTTC
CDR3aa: CASSVGGGGYNEQFF

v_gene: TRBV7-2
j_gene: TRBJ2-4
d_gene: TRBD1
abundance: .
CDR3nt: TGTGCCAGCAGCATGAGGACAGGGGCTATAGTGTACATTCAGTACTTC
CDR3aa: CASSMRTGAIVYIQYF

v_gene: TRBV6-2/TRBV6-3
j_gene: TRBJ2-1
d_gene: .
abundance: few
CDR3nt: TGTGCCAGCAGTTCTCCGGGCCGAGGCACCGATGAGCAGTTCTTC
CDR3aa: CASSSPGRGTDEQFF

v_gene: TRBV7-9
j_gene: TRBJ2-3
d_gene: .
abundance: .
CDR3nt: TGTGCCGCGGGAATGGCGGGGACTAGCACAGATACGCAGTATTTT
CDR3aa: CAAGMAGTSTDTQYF

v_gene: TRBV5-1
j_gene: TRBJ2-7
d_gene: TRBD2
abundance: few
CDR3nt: TGCGCCAGCAGCTTGATGGGAGGGGTGCTGGGGGAGCAGTACTTC
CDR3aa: CASSLMGGVLGEQYF

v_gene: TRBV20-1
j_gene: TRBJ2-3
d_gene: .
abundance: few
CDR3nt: TGCAGTGCTAGAGATCCGCGGGGGCCCCCAGATACGCAGTATTTT
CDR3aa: CSARDPRGPPDTQYF

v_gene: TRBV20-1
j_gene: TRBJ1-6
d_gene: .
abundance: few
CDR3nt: TGCAGTGTTGGTGGGGATTCACCCCTCCACTTT
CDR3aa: CSVGGDSPLHF

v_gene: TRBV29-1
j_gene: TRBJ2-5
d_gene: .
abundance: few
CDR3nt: TGCAGCGTTGGGACAGACATTCAAGAGACCCAGTACTTC
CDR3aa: CSVGTDIQETQYF

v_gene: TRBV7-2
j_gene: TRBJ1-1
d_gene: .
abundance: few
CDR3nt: TGTGCCAGCAGCGGAAGGACAGAACAGAACACTGAAGCTTTCTTT
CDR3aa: CASSGRTEQNTEAFF

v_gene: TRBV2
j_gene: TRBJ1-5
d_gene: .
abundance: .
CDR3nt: TGTTCCAGCAGGAACAGGGGCAATCAGCCCCAGCATTTT
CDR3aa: CSSRNRGNQPQHF

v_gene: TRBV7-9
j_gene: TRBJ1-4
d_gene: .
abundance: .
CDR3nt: TGTGCCAGCAGCCACAGTGAAAAACTGTTTTTT
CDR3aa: CASSHSEKLFF

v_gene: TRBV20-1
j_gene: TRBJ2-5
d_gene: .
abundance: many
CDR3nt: TGCAGTGCTAGAGTCCTTGGCGAGACCCAGTACTTC
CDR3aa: CSARVLGETQYF

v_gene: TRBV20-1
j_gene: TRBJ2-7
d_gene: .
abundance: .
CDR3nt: TGCAGTGCTAGAGACAGCGCGGGGTTAAAGAGGGAGCAGTACTTC
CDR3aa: CSARDSAGLKREQYF

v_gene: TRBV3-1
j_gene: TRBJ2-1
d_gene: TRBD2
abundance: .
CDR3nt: TGTGCCAGCAGCCATGAGCGGGGGGTCAATGAGCAGTTCTTC
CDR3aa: CASSHERGVNEQFF

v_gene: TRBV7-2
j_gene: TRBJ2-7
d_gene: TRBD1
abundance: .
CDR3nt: TGTGCCAGCAGCTTAGGCTCGGGGACAGGGGGGTACGAGCAGTACTTC
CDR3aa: CASSLGSGTGGYEQYF